The following is a T cell receptor (beta chain) sequence with its context. What antigen it recognizes has not been identified. No quality values exist for individual bases; no much larger clone is one base distant. This specimen belongs to a study of somatic mutations in cytotoxic T cells in rheumatoid arthritis (dated by TCRdb to between 2016 and 2019). Study-level background: A FACSAria II or Sony SH800 was used to flow-sort some V beta antibody-stained T-cell populations at nearly 100% purity, and TCRB sequencing was also done on sorted V beta1+ cells. Whether expanded CD8+ T-cell clones in untreated, newly diagnosed rheumatoid arthritis carry somatic mutations was the study question, and clonality was characterized with TCRB deep sequencing. TCRB deep sequencing was performed for 55 to 65 rheumatoid arthritis patients and about 20 healthy controls. Patients and controls did not essentially differ in median age, which was nearly identical between the groups.

There are 12 amino acids in the CDR3, from cysteine to phenylalanine inclusive. Of all the DNA, just the CDR3 is kept, 36 bases in frame from base 1. CDR1 is given as SEHNR and CDR2 as FQNEAQ, both from the germline V gene (reference sequence). Trimming costs V 4 bases and J 4 bases, and their ends lie 7 bases apart. Healthy controls were 20 blood donors whose buffy coats were used, with a median age of around 60 years (range about 20-75) and 55% to 70% female. Positive magnetic bead selection on an AutoMACS was used to isolate CD4+ and CD8+ cells, with flow cytometry used to check purity. Ficoll-Paque PLUS density gradient separation was used to isolate peripheral blood mononuclear cells. DNA from CD4-enriched, CD8-enriched or PBMC samples was extracted using Nucleospin Tissue or Tissue XS kits and then quantified on a Qubit 2.0 fluorometer. The investigation overall reported the following: CD8+ T-cell clonality in rheumatoid arthritis patients was not significantly different from that in age-matched healthy controls. Several identical CD8+ TCRB sequences were found in both blood and synovial fluid, and in about an eighth of the 65 patients the largest CD8+ clone exceeded 20% of CD8+ cells. The slight TRBV07 underrepresentation in patients was not adjusted for multiple comparisons. Viral specificity could not be ruled out by absence from virus-specific databases, and the antigen targets of the expanded CD8+ clones remained unknown. In patients, CD8+ clonality rose with age (Spearman r of about 0.51), which was not the case in healthy controls.

Genomic DNA underwent TCRB CDR3 sequencing using the immunoSEQ assay. The paper's data handling went like this. Analyses were restricted to productive TCRB rearrangements. Clonality was calculated as a Shannon entropy-based productive clonality index, and a clone was defined by a unique TCRB CDR3 sequence. The template counts of each clone relative to the total templates per sample were used to calculate repertoire overlap between two samples. V-gene usage from TCRB sequencing and V-gene usage measured by flow cytometry were correlated (Spearman r of approximately 0.59). Held by TCRdb, this immuneACCESS table contains in-frame sequences only and omits some clones. Under half of the omission traces to an unresolved V gene where checked; the cause of the rest is unknown. The DNA was the basis for D and trimming; V, J and clone size are from that table. The sample data list around 23,000 clones, and roughly 70% of these were observed just once. The ten biggest clones cover just over 9.5% of the sample.

Input material: CD8+ T cells sorted from blood. The chain uses TRBV7-9 and TRBJ1-1; the D gene cannot be resolved reliably. This receptor was obtained from a woman in her late teens or twenties in good health. The bases read TGTGCCAGCAGCTGGGAGGGCACTGAAGCTTTCTTT. Translation gives CASSWEGTEAFF.